The source of this T cell receptor (beta chain) is a study of tumor-infiltrating lymphocytes in primary liver carcinoma. Study-wide context: Aged between 30 and 69 years, the patients were men and women. Regarding the study as a whole: Tumor region pairs shared more overlap than did tumor-adjacent and tumor-blood pairs. Researchers report that only about 7-24% of top clones turned up in all five tumor regions.

From roughly 0.5 ug total RNA, TCR beta cDNA was generated with a primer in the constant region. The TCR beta library was amplified through three nested multiplex PCR rounds in a modified ARM-PCR procedure. The first two PCR rounds, nine to ten cycles each, used TRBV1-TRBV30 forward primers and a C-beta reverse primer. TCRdb itself ran the multiplex PCR reads through MiXCR, one entry per CDR3 protein. The table has tens of thousands of distinct CDR3 sequences, over 60% seen once. CDR3 size: 14 residues. J lost 5 bases, V lost 0 bases, and 6 bases had no gene match. Germline-derived CDR1 and CDR2 are SQVTM and ANQGSEA. This clonotype was detected ten times or more. What it recognizes is unknown. From unsorted bulk tissue weighing roughly 17-31 mg, DNA and RNA were co-extracted. Chronic HBV infection, which was untreated, was present in the patients.

The clonotype was recovered from a man aged 40-55 years with primary liver carcinoma and hepatitis B virus infection. The sample was liver tumor tissue from sampling region 1. Subset of the sample: tumor region T1, superior pole. The V and J genes are TRBV29-1 and TRBJ1-1; 7 bases line up with TRBD1. The DNA for the CDR3 is TGCAGCGTTGAAGATTTCGCAGGGGGTACTGAAGCTTTCTTT. It codes for CSVEDFAGGTEAFF.